This section outlines one TCR beta chain sequence together with its context. These data are taken from a study of blood T cell repertoires in COVID-19. Whole-study context: PBMCs, B-cell-depleted T cells, or T cells were the source of the cDNA or gDNA that made up the material.

Between the trimmed V and J ends, which lost 4 bases and 4 bases, there was a span of 11 bases. In germline, CDR1 is SGHTA, CDR2 FQGTGA. This CDR3 spans 14 amino acids. Original methodology: Reference gene primer amplification gave estimated nucleated cell counts. Sequencing used immunoSEQ multiplex PCR; TCRdb keeps in-frame clones, though not all of them. V and J calls and clone size come straight from that table; D and trimming were deduced from the DNA. The table has about 180,000 clones, 86% seen once. The sample was PBMCs or T cells enriched from blood (not recorded which). This receptor was obtained from a woman aged 25 to 39 who had recovered from COVID-19. The rearrangement uses TRBV7-3 and TRBJ2-1; weak D call: TRBD2 (5 bases). The CDR3 is CASSSYGMYNEQFF. The CDR3 nucleotides read TGTGCCAGCAGCTCGTACGGGATGTACAATGAGCAGTTCTTC.